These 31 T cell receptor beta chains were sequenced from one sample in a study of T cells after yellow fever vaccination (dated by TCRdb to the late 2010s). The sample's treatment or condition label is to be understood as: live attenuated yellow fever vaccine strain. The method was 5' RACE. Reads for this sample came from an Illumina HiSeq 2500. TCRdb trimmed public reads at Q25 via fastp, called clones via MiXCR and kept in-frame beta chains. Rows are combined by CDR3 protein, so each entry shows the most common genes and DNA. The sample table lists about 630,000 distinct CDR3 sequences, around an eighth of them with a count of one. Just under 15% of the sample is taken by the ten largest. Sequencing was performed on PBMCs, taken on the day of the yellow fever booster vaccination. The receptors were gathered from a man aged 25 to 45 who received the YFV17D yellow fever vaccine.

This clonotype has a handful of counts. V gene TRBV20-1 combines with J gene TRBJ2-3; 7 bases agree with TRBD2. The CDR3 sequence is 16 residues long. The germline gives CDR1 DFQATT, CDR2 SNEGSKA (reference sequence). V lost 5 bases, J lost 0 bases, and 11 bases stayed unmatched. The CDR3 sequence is CSASAQLAASTDTQYF. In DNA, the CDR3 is TGCAGTGCTTCCGCCCAGCTAGCGGCTAGCACAGATACGCAGTATTTT.

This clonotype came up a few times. The CDR3 DNA reads as TGTGCCAGCAGCTTAGGTCGGACCTCTAAGCATACGCAGTATTTT. It yields the protein CASSLGRTSKHTQYF. V usage is TRBV11-2 and J usage is TRBJ2-3; no reliable D call. This CDR3 contains 15 residues. Germline V gives CDR1 SGHAT, CDR2 FQNNGV. With 1 base removed from V and 7 bases from J, the gap between germline ends came to 15 bases.

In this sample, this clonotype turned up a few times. Written as DNA, the CDR3 is TGCAGTGCTAGTGATATAGATACGCAGTATTTT. Translated, it gives CSASDIDTQYF. V is TRBV20-1 and J is TRBJ2-3; D is undetermined. The CDR3 is made up of 11 amino acids. The germline CDR1 and CDR2 sequences are DFQATT and SNEGSKA (reference sequence). The ends were cut back, 3 bases at V and 5 bases at J, with 6 bases in the middle.

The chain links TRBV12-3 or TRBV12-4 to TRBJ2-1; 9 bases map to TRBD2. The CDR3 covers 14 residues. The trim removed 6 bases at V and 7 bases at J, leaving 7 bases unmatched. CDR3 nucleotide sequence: TGTGCCAGCAGCCCTAGCGGGATTTGGAATGAGCAGTTCTTC. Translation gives CASSPSGIWNEQFF.

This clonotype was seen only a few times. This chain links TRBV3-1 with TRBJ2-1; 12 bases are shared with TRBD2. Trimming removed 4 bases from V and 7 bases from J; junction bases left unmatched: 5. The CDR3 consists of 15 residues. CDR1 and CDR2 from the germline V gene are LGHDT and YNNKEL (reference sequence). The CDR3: CASSPLAGGQNEQFF. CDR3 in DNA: TGTGCCAGCAGCCCACTAGCGGGAGGTCAAAATGAGCAGTTCTTC.

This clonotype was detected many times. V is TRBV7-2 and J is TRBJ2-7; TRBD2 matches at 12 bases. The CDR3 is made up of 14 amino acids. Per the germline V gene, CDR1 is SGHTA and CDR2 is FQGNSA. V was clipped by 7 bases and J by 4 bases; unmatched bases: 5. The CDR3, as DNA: TGTGCCAGCACAACTAGCGGGAGGTTGTACGAGCAGTACTTC. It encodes CASTTSGRLYEQYF.

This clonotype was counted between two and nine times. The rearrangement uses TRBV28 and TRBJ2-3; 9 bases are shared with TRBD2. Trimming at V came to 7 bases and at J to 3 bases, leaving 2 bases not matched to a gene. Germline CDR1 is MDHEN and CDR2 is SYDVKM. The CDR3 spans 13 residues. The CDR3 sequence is CASNLAGTDTQYF. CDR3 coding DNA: TGTGCCAGCAATCTAGCGGGAACAGATACGCAGTATTTT.

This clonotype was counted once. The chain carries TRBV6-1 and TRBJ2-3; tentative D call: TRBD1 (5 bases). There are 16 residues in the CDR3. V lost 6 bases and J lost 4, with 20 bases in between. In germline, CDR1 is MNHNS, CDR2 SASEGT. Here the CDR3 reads CASSPMPSRVADTQYF. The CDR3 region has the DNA TGTGCCAGCAGCCCGATGCCGTCCAGGGTCGCAGATACGCAGTATTTT.

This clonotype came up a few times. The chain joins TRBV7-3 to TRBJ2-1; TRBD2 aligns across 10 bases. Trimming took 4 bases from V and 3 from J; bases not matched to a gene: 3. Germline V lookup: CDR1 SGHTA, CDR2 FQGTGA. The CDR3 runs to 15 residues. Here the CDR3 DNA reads TGTGCCAGCAGCTCCGTAGCGGGAGGCTACAATGAGCAGTTCTTC. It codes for CASSSVAGGYNEQFF.

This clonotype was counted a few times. The CDR3 spells CASSPRLATNTGELFF. CDR3 bases: TGCGCCAGCAGCCCCCGACTAGCGACGAACACCGGGGAGCTGTTTTTT. The chain joins TRBV5-1 to TRBJ2-2; 8 nucleotides agree with TRBD2. The CDR3 is made up of 16 amino acids. The V gene's germline CDR1 is SGHRS and CDR2 YFSETQ. V shed 4 bases, J shed 0 bases, and the junction held 5 bases outside the gene matches.

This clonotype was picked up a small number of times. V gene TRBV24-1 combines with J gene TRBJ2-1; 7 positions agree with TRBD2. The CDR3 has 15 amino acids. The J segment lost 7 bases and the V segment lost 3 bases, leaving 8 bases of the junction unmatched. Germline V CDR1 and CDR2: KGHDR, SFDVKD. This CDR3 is CATSDPGLGQNEQFF. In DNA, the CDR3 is TGTGCCACCAGTGATCCTGGACTAGGCCAGAATGAGCAGTTCTTC.

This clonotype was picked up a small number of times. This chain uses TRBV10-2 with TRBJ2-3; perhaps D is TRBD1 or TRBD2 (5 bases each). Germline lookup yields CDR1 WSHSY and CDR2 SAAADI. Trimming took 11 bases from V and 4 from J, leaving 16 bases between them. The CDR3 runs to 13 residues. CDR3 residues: CASAGRDADTQYF. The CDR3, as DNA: TGCGCCTCCGCGGGCAGGGATGCAGATACGCAGTATTTT.

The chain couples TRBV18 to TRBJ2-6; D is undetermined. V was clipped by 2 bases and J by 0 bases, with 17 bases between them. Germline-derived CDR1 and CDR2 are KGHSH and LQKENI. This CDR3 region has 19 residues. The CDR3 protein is CASSPAIPNANSGANVLTF. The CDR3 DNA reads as TGTGCCAGCTCACCAGCAATCCCTAATGCGAACTCTGGGGCCAACGTCCTGACTTTC.

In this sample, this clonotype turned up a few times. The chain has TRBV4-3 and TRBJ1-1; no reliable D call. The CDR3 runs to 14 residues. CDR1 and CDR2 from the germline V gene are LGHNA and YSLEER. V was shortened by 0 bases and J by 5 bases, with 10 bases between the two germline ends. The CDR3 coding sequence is TGCGCCAGCAGCCAAGATCCTGTGGGAACTGAAGCTTTCTTT. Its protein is CASSQDPVGTEAFF.

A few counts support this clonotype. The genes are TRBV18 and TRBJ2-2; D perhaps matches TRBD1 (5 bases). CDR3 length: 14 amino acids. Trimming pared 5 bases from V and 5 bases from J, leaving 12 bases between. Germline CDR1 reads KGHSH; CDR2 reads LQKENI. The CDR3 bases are TGTGCCAGCTCAACGCAATCAGGGACCGGGGAGCTGTTTTTT. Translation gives CASSTQSGTGELFF.

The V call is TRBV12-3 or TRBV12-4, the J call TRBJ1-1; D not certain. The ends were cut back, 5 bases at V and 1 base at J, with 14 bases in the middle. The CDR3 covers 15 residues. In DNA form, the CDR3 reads TGTGCCAGCAGTCCCCTTCAATACCCGAACACTGAAGCTTTCTTT. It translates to CASSPLQYPNTEAFF.

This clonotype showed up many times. The CDR3 loop is CASSFSPHDKGELFF. The CDR3 region has the DNA TGTGCCAGCAGCTTTTCGCCGCACGATAAGGGGGAGCTGTTTTTT. The V call is TRBV5-4, the J call TRBJ2-2; D gene uncertain. Germline lookup yields CDR1 SGHNT and CDR2 YYREEE (reference sequence). V lost 2 bases to trimming and J lost 8 bases, with 16 bases between them. The CDR3 runs 15 residues. The full variable domain, completed using reference TRBV5-4 and TRBJ2-2, is ETGVTQSPTHLIKTRGQQVTLRCSSQSGHNTVSWYQQALGQGPQFIFQYYREEENGRGNFPPRFSGLQFPNYSSELNVNALELDDSALYLCASSFSPHDKGELFFGEGSRLTVL.

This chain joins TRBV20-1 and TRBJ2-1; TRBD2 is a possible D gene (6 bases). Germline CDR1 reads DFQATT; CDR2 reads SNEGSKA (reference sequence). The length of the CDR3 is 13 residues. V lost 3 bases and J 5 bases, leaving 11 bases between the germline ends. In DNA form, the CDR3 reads TGCAGTGCTAGGAGGGCTAGCGACAATGAGCAGTTCTTC. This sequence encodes CSARRASDNEQFF.

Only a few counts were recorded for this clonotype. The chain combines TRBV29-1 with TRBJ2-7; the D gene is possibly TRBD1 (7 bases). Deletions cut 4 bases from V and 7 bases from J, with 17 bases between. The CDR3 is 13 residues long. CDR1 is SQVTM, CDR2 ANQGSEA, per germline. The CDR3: CSVGSGGLGEQYF. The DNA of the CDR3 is TGCAGCGTTGGTTCAGGGGGACTGGGGGAGCAGTACTTC.

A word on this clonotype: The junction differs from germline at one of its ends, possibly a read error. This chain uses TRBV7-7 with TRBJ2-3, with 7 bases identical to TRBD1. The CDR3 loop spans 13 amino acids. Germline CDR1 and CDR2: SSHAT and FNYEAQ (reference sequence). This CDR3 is CASSSQGVDTQYF. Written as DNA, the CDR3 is TGTGCTAGCAGCAGCCAGGGGGTCGATACGCAGTATTTT. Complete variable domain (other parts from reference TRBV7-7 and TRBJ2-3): GAGVSQSPRYKVTKRGQDVTLRCDPISSHATLYWYQQALGQGPEFLTYFNYEAQPDKSGLPSDRFSAERPEGSISTLTIQRTEQRDSAMYRCASSSQGVDTQYFGPGTRLTVL.

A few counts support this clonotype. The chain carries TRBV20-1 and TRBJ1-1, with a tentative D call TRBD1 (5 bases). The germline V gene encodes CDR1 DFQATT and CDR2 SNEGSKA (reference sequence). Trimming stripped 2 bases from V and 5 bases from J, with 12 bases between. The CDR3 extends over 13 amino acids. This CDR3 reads CSARKGGVTEAFF. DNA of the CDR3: TGCAGTGCTAGAAAGGGAGGGGTGACTGAAGCTTTCTTT.

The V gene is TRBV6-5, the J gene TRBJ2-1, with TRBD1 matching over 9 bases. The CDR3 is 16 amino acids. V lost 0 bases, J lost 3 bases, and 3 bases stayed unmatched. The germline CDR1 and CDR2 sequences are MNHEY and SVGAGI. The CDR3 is CASSYSRTGDYNEQFF. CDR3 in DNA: TGTGCCAGCAGTTACTCGAGGACAGGGGACTACAATGAGCAGTTCTTC.

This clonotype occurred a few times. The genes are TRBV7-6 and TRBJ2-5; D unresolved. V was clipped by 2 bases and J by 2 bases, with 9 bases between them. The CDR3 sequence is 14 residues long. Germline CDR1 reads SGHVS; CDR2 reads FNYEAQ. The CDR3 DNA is TGTGCCAGCAGCTTACGGTCCAGGCAAGAGACCCAGTACTTC. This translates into CASSLRSRQETQYF. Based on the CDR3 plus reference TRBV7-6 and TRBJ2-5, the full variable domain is GAGVSQSPRYKVTKRGQDVALRCDPISGHVSLYWYRQALGQGPEFLTYFNYEAQQDKSGLPNDRFSAERPEGSISTLTIQRTEQRDSAMYRCASSLRSRQETQYFGPGTRLLVL.

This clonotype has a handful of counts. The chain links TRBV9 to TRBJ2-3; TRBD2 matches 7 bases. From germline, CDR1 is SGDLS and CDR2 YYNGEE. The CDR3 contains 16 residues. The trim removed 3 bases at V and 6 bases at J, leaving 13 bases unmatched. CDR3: CASSAELASRWDTQYF. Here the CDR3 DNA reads TGTGCCAGCAGCGCGGAACTAGCGAGTCGGTGGGATACGCAGTATTTT.

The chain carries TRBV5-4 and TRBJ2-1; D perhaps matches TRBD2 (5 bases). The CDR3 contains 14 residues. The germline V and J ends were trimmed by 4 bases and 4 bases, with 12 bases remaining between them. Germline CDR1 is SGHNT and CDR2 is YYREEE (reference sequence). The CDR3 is CASSDNRGYNEQFF. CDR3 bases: TGTGCCAGCAGCGACAACCGGGGATACAATGAGCAGTTCTTC.

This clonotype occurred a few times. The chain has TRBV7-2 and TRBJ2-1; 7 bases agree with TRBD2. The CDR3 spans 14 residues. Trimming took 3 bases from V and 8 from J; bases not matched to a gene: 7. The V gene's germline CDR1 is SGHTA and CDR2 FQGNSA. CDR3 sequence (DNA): TGTGCCAGCAGCTTGACTAGCCCCTGGGATGAGCAGTTCTTC. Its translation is CASSLTSPWDEQFF.

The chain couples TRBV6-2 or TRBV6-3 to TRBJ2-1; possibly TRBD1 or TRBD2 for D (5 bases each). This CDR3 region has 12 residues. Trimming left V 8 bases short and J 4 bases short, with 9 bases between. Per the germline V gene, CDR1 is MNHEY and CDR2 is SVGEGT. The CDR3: CASGDAYNEQFF. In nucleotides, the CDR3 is TGTGCCAGCGGGGACGCATACAATGAGCAGTTCTTC.

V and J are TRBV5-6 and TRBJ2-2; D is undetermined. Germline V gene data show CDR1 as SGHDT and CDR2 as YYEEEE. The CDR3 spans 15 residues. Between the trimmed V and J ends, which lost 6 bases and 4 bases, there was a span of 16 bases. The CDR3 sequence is CASTLDFGITGELFF. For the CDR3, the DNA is TGTGCCAGCACCCTAGACTTTGGGATCACCGGGGAGCTGTTTTTT.

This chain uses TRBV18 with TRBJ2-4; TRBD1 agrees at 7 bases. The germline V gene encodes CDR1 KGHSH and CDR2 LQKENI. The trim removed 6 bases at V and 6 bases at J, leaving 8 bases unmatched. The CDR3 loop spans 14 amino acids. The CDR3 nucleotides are TGTGCCAGCTCCGACCCGGGACAGAGAAACATTCAGTACTTC. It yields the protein CASSDPGQRNIQYF.

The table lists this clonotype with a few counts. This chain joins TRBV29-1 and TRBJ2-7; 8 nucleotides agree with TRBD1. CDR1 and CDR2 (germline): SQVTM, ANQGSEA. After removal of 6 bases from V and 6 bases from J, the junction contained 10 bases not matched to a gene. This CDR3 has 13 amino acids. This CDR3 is CSVGPQGVSEQYF. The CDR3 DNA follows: TGCAGCGTGGGACCACAGGGGGTGAGCGAGCAGTACTTC.

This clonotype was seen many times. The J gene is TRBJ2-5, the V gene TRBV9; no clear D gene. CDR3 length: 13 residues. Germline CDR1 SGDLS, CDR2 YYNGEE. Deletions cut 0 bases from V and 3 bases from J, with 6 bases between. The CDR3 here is CASSVGGKETQYF. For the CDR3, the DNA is TGTGCCAGCAGCGTAGGAGGAAAAGAGACCCAGTACTTC.